This T cell receptor (beta chain) was observed in a study of shared clonotypes between healthy human individuals. Donation came from healthy HIV-negative adults that had no recent acute infections or vaccinations. In the CD4+ fraction, cells were divided into CD45RA+ naive and CD45RA-negative memory subsets. Germline values: CDR1 SGDLS, CDR2 YYNGEE. With V trimmed by 3 bases and J by 1 base, 14 bases remained unmatched. The CDR3 extends over 18 amino acids. Using immunoSEQ multiplex PCR, the repertoire was profiled, and TCRdb retains in-frame clones only, with some absent. Of 2 million to 2.5 million clones in the sample, nearly 97% were seen once. As concerns this clone: No antigen is known for it.

Regarding the study as a whole: Generally, naive subsets came out with larger estimated richness than memory subsets. Tissue TCR repertoires likely differ from these blood-only repertoires.

Sequencing used naive CD4+ T cells sorted from blood. Described subset: CD45RA+ positively selected. The chain joins TRBV9 to TRBJ2-5; TRBD2 agrees at 8 bases. The TCR originated in a man aged 18 to 29 in good health. This CDR3 is CASSEGGGLAGPQETQYF. Here the CDR3 DNA reads TGTGCCAGCAGCGAGGGGGGTGGCCTAGCGGGCCCCCAAGAGACCCAGTACTTC.